Listed here are 29 T cell receptor beta chains from one sample, sequenced in a study of cytomegalovirus exposure and HLA in healthy donors (dated 2017 in TCRdb). The library was prepared using the immunoSEQ multiplex PCR assay. A mixture of 60 forward primers for TCR Vbeta segments and 13 reverse primers for TCR Jbeta segments was used in the multiplex PCR. The table comes from immuneACCESS by way of TCRdb, which keeps in-frame sequences with V and J called. Part of the clones is missing from these tables; in studies checked, under half for an unresolved V gene and the rest for unknown reasons. This sample comprises about 120,000 clones, 82% of them detected only once. Around 1.4% of the sample is taken by the ten largest. The sequenced sample consisted of PBMCs. These receptors all come from a young woman in good health and CMV-seronegative.

The gene calls are TRBV7-9 and TRBJ2-1; D is possibly TRBD2 (6 bases). V was cut by 10 bases and J by 4 bases, with 11 bases left in between. The germline V gene encodes CDR1 SEHNR and CDR2 FQNEAQ (reference sequence). This CDR3 region has 12 residues. CDR3 residues: CATGLAYNEQFF. DNA of the CDR3: TGTGCCACGGGGCTAGCGTACAATGAGCAGTTCTTC. Complete variable domain (other parts from reference TRBV7-9 and TRBJ2-1): DTGVSQNPRHKITKRGQNVTFRCDPISEHNRLYWYRQTLGQGPEFLTYFQNEAQLEKSRLLSDRFSAERPKGSFSTLEIQRTEQGDSAMYLCATGLAYNEQFFGPGTRLTVL.

The chain joins TRBV14 to TRBJ2-5; a possible D gene is TRBD1 (5 bases). This CDR3 spans 14 amino acids. The V end lost 4 bases, the J end lost 2 bases, and 11 bases lay between the germline ends. CDR1 is SGHDN, CDR2 FVKESK, per germline. In nucleotides, the CDR3 is TGTGCCAGCAGCCGACGACAGCTTCAAGAGACCCAGTACTTC. This encodes CASSRRQLQETQYF.

The V and J genes are TRBV5-1 and TRBJ1-2; 7 bases line up with TRBD1. Germline V gene data show CDR1 as SGHRS and CDR2 as YFSETQ. Trimming took 0 bases from V and 1 from J; bases not matched to a gene: 6. The CDR3 has 16 amino acids. The CDR3 sequence: CASSLAPGTVNYGYTF. As DNA, the CDR3 is TGCGCCAGCAGCTTGGCCCCTGGGACAGTTAACTATGGCTACACCTTC.

This clone was picked up a small number of times. V usage is TRBV2 and J usage is TRBJ1-2; 7 bases map to TRBD1. The ends lost 5 bases at V and 5 bases at J; junction bases unmatched: 5. Germline V gene data show CDR1 as SNHLY and CDR2 as FYNNEI. This CDR3 contains 13 residues. The CDR3 sequence: CASSRTGPYGYTF. The CDR3 DNA is TGTGCCAGCAGTCGGACAGGACCTTATGGCTACACCTTC.

The chain couples TRBV27 to TRBJ1-1; D not resolved. V lost 5 bases to trimming and J lost 4 bases, with 14 bases between them. CDR1 MNHEY and CDR2 SMNVEV come from the germline V gene (reference sequence). The CDR3 is 14 amino acids. Here the CDR3 reads CASSPRGDGTEAFF. The CDR3 DNA sequence: TGTGCCAGCAGTCCCCGGGGTGACGGCACTGAAGCTTTCTTT.

The CDR3 loop is CASSRSGRVSDTQYF. CDR3 bases: TGTGCCAGCAGTCGTAGCGGGAGAGTTTCAGATACGCAGTATTTT. The gene calls are TRBV14 and TRBJ2-3; the match to TRBD2 covers 9 bases. The ends lost 6 bases at V and 4 bases at J; junction bases unmatched: 8. This CDR3 is built from 15 residues. Germline lookup yields CDR1 SGHDN and CDR2 FVKESK.

The chain recombines TRBV4-3 with TRBJ2-2, with D tentatively TRBD2 (6 bases). The ends were cut back, 0 bases at V and 3 bases at J, with 11 bases in the middle. Germline CDR1 LGHNA, CDR2 YSLEER. This CDR3 is 16 amino acids long. The CDR3 DNA reads as TGCGCCAGCAGCCAAGATGGGGTAGCGGACACCGGGGAGCTGTTTTTT. It encodes CASSQDGVADTGELFF.

This rearrangement joins TRBV5-4 to TRBJ1-1, with no clear D. CDR1 SGHNT and CDR2 YYREEE come from the germline V gene (reference sequence). This CDR3 region has 15 residues. Trimming pared 2 bases from V and 0 bases from J, leaving 11 bases between. The CDR3 region has the DNA TGTGCCAGCAGCTTACAGCTAACGCTGAACACTGAAGCTTTCTTT. It translates to CASSLQLTLNTEAFF.

This chain links TRBV6-1 with TRBJ2-3, with no clear D. The CDR3 contains 14 residues. Trimming took 5 bases from V and 0 from J, leaving 9 bases between them. In germline, CDR1 is MNHNS, CDR2 SASEGT. CDR3 region: CASSSHTSTDTQYF. CDR3 sequence (DNA): TGTGCCAGCAGTTCCCACACGAGCACAGATACGCAGTATTTT.

The V call is TRBV5-4, the J call TRBJ2-1; no firm D call. The CDR3 contains 15 residues. Trimming took 1 base from V and 0 from J, leaving 8 bases between them. CDR1 SGHNT and CDR2 YYREEE come from the germline V gene (reference sequence). The CDR3: CASSLRWSSYNEQFF. In DNA form, the CDR3 reads TGTGCCAGCAGCTTGAGGTGGAGCTCCTACAATGAGCAGTTCTTC.

The chain uses TRBV30 and TRBJ1-2; D gene unclear. The ends were cut back, 4 bases at V and 5 bases at J, with 17 bases in the middle. Per the germline V gene, CDR1 is GTSNPN and CDR2 is SVGIG (reference sequence). The CDR3 is made up of 14 amino acids. CDR3 region: CAWKFHSFPYGYTF. In DNA, the CDR3 is TGTGCCTGGAAATTCCACAGCTTCCCGTATGGCTACACCTTC.

CDR3 DNA: TGTGCCAGCAGCTTTCGGAAAGGGGTCTACGAGCAGTACTTC. It specifies CASSFRKGVYEQYF. J is TRBJ2-7 and V is TRBV7-8; possibly TRBD1 for D (5 bases). This CDR3 has 14 residues. Germline-derived CDR1 and CDR2 are SGHVS and FQNEAQ. V was shortened by 3 bases and J by 3 bases, with 12 bases between the two germline ends.

The rearrangement links TRBV6-6 to TRBJ2-5; D call uncertain. Trimming cost V 5 bases and J 5 bases, with 9 bases left between them. Germline lookup yields CDR1 MNHNY and CDR2 SVGAGI (reference sequence). The length of the CDR3 is 12 residues. The CDR3 DNA follows: TGTGCCAGCAGTGGGCGTAGGGAGACCCAGTACTTC. This sequence encodes CASSGRRETQYF.

This clone was counted once. The chain links TRBV7-8 to TRBJ1-1, with D unclear. CDR1 and CDR2 (germline): SGHVS, FQNEAQ. The length of the CDR3 is 13 residues. V lost 1 base, J lost 8 bases, and 11 bases lay in between. CDR3 DNA: TGTGCCAGCAGCTTAGGATACCGGTTGGAAGCTTTCTTT. Translating gives CASSLGYRLEAFF.

This clone was found a few times. The V and J genes are TRBV6-5 and TRBJ1-6; no clear D. Germline-derived CDR1 and CDR2 are MNHEY and SVGAGI. The CDR3 is 15 amino acids. Trimming took 2 bases from V and 6 from J, leaving 11 bases between them. CDR3 in DNA: TGTGCCAGCAGTTACGAGAGGTCCCCTAATTCACCCCTCCACTTT. Protein: CASSYERSPNSPLHF.

The genes are TRBV15 and TRBJ2-7; TRBD1 matches at 9 bases. Germline V gene sequence: CDR1 LNHNV, CDR2 YYDKDF (reference sequence). The CDR3 is 15 residues long. The V and J ends lost 1 base and 6 bases, in that order; junction bases with no gene match: 7. For the CDR3, the DNA is TGTGCCACCAGCAGAGCCGGGACAGGGAAGGCCGAGCAGTACTTC. Translating it yields CATSRAGTGKAEQYF.

This clone was seen only once. The chain has TRBV4-1 and TRBJ1-5, with TRBD1 as a possible D gene (6 bases). The CDR3 has 19 residues. Per germline, CDR1 MGHRA and CDR2 YSYEKL. Trimming shortened V by 0 bases and J by 0 bases, and 18 bases separated the two germline ends. CDR3 in DNA: TGCGCCAGCAGCCAAGATTTGGCAGGGGCGACTTCTAGCAATCAGCCCCAGCATTTT. Amino acid sequence: CASSQDLAGATSSNQPQHF.

The chain has TRBV2 and TRBJ1-6; TRBD1 is a possible D gene (6 bases). Germline CDR1 reads SNHLY; CDR2 reads FYNNEI. Trimming cost V 2 bases and J 6 bases, with 14 bases left between them. CDR3 length equals 16 residues. Written as DNA, the CDR3 is TGTGCCAGCAGTGAATTGGGGACACATACTAATTCACCCCTCCACTTT. It translates to CASSELGTHTNSPLHF.

The CDR3 nucleotides read TGCGCCAGCAGCTTAACTAGCGGGAGTCAAACAGATACGCAGTATTTT. Protein sequence: CASSLTSGSQTDTQYF. The gene calls are TRBV5-1 and TRBJ2-3; TRBD2 matches 11 bases. V gave up 2 bases and J gave up 3 bases; unmatched junction bases: 5. The CDR3 contains 16 residues. Germline V gene lookup returns CDR1 SGHRS and CDR2 YFSETQ.

The chain has TRBV6-6 and TRBJ2-7; 7 positions agree with TRBD1. The germline CDR1 and CDR2 sequences are MNHNY and SVGAGI (reference sequence). J lost 7 bases, V lost 3 bases, and 6 bases had no gene match. The CDR3 length is 13 residues. CDR3 region: CASSYYRGEEQYF. CDR3 coding DNA: TGTGCCAGCAGTTATTACAGGGGAGAAGAGCAGTACTTC.

J is TRBJ1-6 and V is TRBV5-6; tentatively, D is TRBD1 (5 bases). The germline V gene has CDR1 SGHDT and CDR2 YYEEEE. V was shortened by 2 bases and J by 6 bases, with 12 bases between the two germline ends. This CDR3 has 15 amino acids. Written as DNA, the CDR3 is TGTGCCAGCAGCTTCCTGGGACTGCTTAATTCACCCCTCCACTTT. Its protein product is CASSFLGLLNSPLHF.

The chain carries TRBV7-7 and TRBJ2-7; the match to TRBD2 covers 7 bases. The CDR3 loop spans 13 amino acids. Germline CDR1 reads SSHAT; CDR2 reads FNYEAQ (reference sequence). Unmatched junction bases numbered 5, after V lost 2 bases and J lost 7 bases. This CDR3 is CASSLTGGSEQYF. CDR3 in DNA: TGTGCCAGCAGCTTAACGGGAGGAAGTGAGCAGTACTTC.

The chain uses TRBV7-2 and TRBJ2-7; 14 bases line up with TRBD2. J lost 6 bases, V lost 5 bases, and 9 bases had no gene match. CDR1 is SGHTA and CDR2 is FQGNSA in the germline V gene. The CDR3 sequence is 16 residues long. The DNA of the CDR3 is TGTGCCAGCAGCCCTAGGACTAGCGGGGGGTTTAGCGAGCAGTACTTC. Translated, it gives CASSPRTSGGFSEQYF.

V and J are TRBV11-2 and TRBJ2-1; TRBD2 aligns across 7 bases. The CDR3 is 14 residues long. Germline V gene sequence: CDR1 SGHAT, CDR2 FQNNGV. V was pared by 2 bases and J by 6 bases, with 4 bases of the junction left unmatched. The CDR3 is CASSLNGRFNEQFF. CDR3 DNA sequence: TGTGCCAGCAGCTTAAACGGGAGGTTCAATGAGCAGTTCTTC.

V usage is TRBV5-6 and J usage is TRBJ1-5; D call uncertain. V lost 2 bases, J lost 12 bases, and 18 bases lay in between. The CDR3 runs 14 residues. Looked up from germline, CDR1 is SGHDT and CDR2 is YYEEEE. CDR3 bases: TGTGCCAGCAGCTTCAGTGTCCTCCCGGCGGTCCAGCATTTT. Protein sequence: CASSFSVLPAVQHF.

The rearrangement uses TRBV9 and TRBJ1-1; D gene unclear. Trimming removed 4 bases at V and 0 bases at J, with 10 bases between. The germline CDR1 and CDR2 sequences are SGDLS and YYNGEE. The CDR3 loop spans 14 amino acids. The CDR3 loop is CASSPRRVNTEAFF. The CDR3, as DNA: TGTGCCAGCAGCCCCCGACGGGTGAACACTGAAGCTTTCTTT.

This clone has just one count. The chain combines TRBV25-1 with TRBJ2-2, with a weak D call TRBD1 (5 bases). The V end was cut by 3 bases, the J end by 5 bases, with 7 bases between. The V gene's germline CDR1 is MGHDK and CDR2 SYGVNS. The CDR3 totals 13 residues. CDR3 DNA sequence: TGTGCCAGCAGTGACCCAGGGACCGGGGAGCTGTTTTTT. Translation: CASSDPGTGELFF.

This chain connects TRBV7-7 to TRBJ2-5; 10 nucleotides line up with TRBD2. The trim removed 1 base at V and 4 bases at J, leaving 6 bases unmatched. Germline CDR1 reads SSHAT; CDR2 reads FNYEAQ (reference sequence). The CDR3 extends over 16 amino acids. CDR3 loop: CASSLDSSGSLETQYF. CDR3 nucleotide sequence: TGTGCCAGCAGCTTAGACTCTAGCGGGAGTTTAGAGACCCAGTACTTC.

This clone was seen a single time. V and J are TRBV19 and TRBJ1-2, with a weak D call TRBD1 (5 bases). V lost 1 base and J 4 bases, leaving 10 bases between the germline ends. Germline V gives CDR1 LNHDA, CDR2 SQIVND (reference sequence). The CDR3 is 14 amino acids. CDR3 coding DNA: TGTGCCAGTAGTATAGGACGACAGTCCTATGGCTACACCTTC. Translated, it gives CASSIGRQSYGYTF.